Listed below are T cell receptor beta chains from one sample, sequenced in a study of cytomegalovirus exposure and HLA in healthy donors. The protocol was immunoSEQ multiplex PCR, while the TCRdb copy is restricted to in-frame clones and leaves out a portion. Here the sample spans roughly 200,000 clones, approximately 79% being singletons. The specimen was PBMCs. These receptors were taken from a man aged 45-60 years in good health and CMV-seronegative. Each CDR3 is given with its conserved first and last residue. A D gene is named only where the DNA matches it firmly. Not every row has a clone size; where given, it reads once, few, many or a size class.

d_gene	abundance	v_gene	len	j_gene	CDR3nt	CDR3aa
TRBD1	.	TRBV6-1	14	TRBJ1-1	TGTGCCAGCGTAGAAGGGGGCTTCGGGCCTGAAGCTTTCTTT	CASVEGGFGPEAFF
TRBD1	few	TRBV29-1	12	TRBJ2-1	TGCAGCGTTTCGGGACAGAACAATGAGCAGTTCTTC	CSVSGQNNEQFF
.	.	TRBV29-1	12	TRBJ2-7	TGCAGCGTTGCTTTGGACAGCTACGAGCAGTACTTC	CSVALDSYEQYF
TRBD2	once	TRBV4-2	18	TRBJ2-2	TGTGCCAGCAGCCACGGACCCGGGAGGAACTTGAACACCGGGGAGCTGTTTTTT	CASSHGPGRNLNTGELFF
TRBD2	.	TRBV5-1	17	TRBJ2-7	TGCGCCAGCAGCTTGGGACTAGCGGCCTGGAGCTCCTACGAGCAGTACTTC	CASSLGLAAWSSYEQYF
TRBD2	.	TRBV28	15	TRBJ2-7	TGTGCCACCACCGGGGCGGGAGGGAGCTCCTACGAGCAGTACTTC	CATTGAGGSSYEQYF
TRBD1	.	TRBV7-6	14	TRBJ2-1	TGTGCCAGCAGCGCGGACAGGGCCTACAATGAGCAGTTCTTC	CASSADRAYNEQFF
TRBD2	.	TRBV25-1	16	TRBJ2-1	TGTGCCAGCAGTGACTCCGGGACTAGCGGGAGCTATGAGCAGTTCTTC	CASSDSGTSGSYEQFF
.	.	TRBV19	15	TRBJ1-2	TGTGCCAGTAGTATAGGCAGTCCTTCTAACTATGGCTACACCTTC	CASSIGSPSNYGYTF
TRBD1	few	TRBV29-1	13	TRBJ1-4	TGCAGCGTTGTACAGGGGGCAGGGGAAAAACTGTTTTTT	CSVVQGAGEKLFF
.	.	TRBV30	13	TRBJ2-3	TGTGCCCACAGGAGATCTAGCACAGATACGCAGTATTTT	CAHRRSSTDTQYF
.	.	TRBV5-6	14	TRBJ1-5	TGTGCCAGCAGCTTGAGGGGCAACAATCAGCCCCAGCATTTT	CASSLRGNNQPQHF
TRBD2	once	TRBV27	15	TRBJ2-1	TGTGCCAGCAGTTTAATACTAGCGGGAGATAATGAGCAGTTCTTC	CASSLILAGDNEQFF
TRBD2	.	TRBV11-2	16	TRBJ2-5	TGTGCCAGCAGCTTAAAGATCATCGGGGGGGGAGAGACCCAGTACTTC	CASSLKIIGGGETQYF
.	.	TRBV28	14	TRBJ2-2	TGTGCCAGCACCGCGTCAGGGGAAACCGGGGAGCTGTTTTTT	CASTASGETGELFF
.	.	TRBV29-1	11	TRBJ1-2	TGCAGCGCCGGGACAATAGGAGGCTACACCTTC	CSAGTIGGYTF
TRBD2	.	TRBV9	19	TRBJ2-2	TGTGCCAGCAGCCATACCACGGGACTAGCGGGAGGTTATACCGGGGAGCTGTTTTTT	CASSHTTGLAGGYTGELFF
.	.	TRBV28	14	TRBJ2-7	TGTGCCAGCAGTTTAGCGGGATCTCAAGACGAGCAGTACTTC	CASSLAGSQDEQYF
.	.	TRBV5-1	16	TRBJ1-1	TGCGCCAGCAGCTTCGCCCCGGGGAACCTGAACACTGAAGCTTTCTTT	CASSFAPGNLNTEAFF
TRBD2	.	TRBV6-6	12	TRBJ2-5	TGTGCCAGCTGCGGGAGAGCCGGGGCCCAGTACTTC	CASCGRAGAQYF
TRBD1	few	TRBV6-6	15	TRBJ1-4	TGTGCCACCTCAGGCCCGACAGGGGGTAATGAAAAACTGTTTTTT	CATSGPTGGNEKLFF
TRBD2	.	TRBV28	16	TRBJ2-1	TGTGCCAGCAGTCCTCTCGCGGGAGGATCCCACAATGAGCAGTTCTTC	CASSPLAGGSHNEQFF
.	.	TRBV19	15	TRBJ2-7	TGTGCCAGTAGTATAGGTGGGGCAGGCTACTACGAGCAGTACTTC	CASSIGGAGYYEQYF
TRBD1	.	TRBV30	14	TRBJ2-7	TGTGCCTGGAGGGAAGACAGGGGTTCCTACGAGCAGTACTTC	CAWREDRGSYEQYF
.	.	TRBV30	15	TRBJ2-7	TGTGCCTGGAGTGTACCCCGAAGAACCTACTACGAGCAGTACTTC	CAWSVPRRTYYEQYF
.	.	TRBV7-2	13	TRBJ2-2	TGTGCCAGCAGCTTAGCGAGAACCGAGGAGCTGTTTTTT	CASSLARTEELFF
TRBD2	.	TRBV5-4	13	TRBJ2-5	TGTGCCAGTGGAGCGGGAGGACAAGAGACCCAGTACTTC	CASGAGGQETQYF
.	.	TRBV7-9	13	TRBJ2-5	TGTGCCTCCAGGGCACGGAACCAAGAGACCCAGTACTTC	CASRARNQETQYF
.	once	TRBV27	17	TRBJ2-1	TGTGCCAGCAGTTTAGTGGGCCAGGGCCCTCTCCTAAATGAGCAGTTCTTC	CASSLVGQGPLLNEQFF
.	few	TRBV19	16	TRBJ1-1	TGTGCCAGTAGTATAGTTGAGGGTAGGACGAACACTGAAGCTTTCTTT	CASSIVEGRTNTEAFF
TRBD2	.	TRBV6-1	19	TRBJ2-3	TGTGCCAGCAGTGATGAGGTAGCGGGAAAACGACCTAGCACAGATACGCAGTATTTT	CASSDEVAGKRPSTDTQYF
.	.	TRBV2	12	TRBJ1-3	TGTGCCAGCAGTGGAGAGGGAAACACCATATATTTT	CASSGEGNTIYF
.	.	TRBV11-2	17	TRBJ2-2	TGTGCCAGCAGCTTAGCGCCGGGACACCCGAACACCGGGGAGCTGTTTTTT	CASSLAPGHPNTGELFF
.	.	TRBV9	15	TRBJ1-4	TGTGCCAGCAGCGTAGTTGGGGGGGTGGATGAAAAACTGTTTTTT	CASSVVGGVDEKLFF
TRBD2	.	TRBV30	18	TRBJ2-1	TGTGCCTGGTTAGGGACCGACGGCCGTAGCGGGACCTACAATGAGCAGTTCTTC	CAWLGTDGRSGTYNEQFF
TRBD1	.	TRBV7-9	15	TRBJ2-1	TGTGCCAGCAGCTTAACGGGACAGACCTACAATGAGCAGTTCTTC	CASSLTGQTYNEQFF
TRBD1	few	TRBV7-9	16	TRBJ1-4	TGTGCCAGCAGCTCGGGACAGGGGACAACTAATGAAAAACTGTTTTTT	CASSSGQGTTNEKLFF
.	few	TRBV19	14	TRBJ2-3	TGTGCCAGTTCCGTCCCCGGAGGGGCAGATACGCAGTATTTT	CASSVPGGADTQYF
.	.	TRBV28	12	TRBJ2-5	TGTGCCAGCAGGGGAGGGGGGAGGACCCAGTACTTC	CASRGGGRTQYF
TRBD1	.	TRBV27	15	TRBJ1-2	TGTGCCAGCGGAACCTTACAGGGGGATCCTCGCGGCTACACCTTC	CASGTLQGDPRGYTF
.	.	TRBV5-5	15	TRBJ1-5	TGTGCCAGCAGTTTAGGGGTAGGGGGCAATCAGCCCCAGCATTTT	CASSLGVGGNQPQHF
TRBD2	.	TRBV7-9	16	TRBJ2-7	TGTGCCAGCAGCGTGACAGGACTAGCGGGAACCTACGAGCAGTACTTC	CASSVTGLAGTYEQYF
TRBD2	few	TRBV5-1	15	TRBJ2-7	TGCGCCAGCAGCCCGGGGACTAGCGGACCCTACGAGCAGTACTTC	CASSPGTSGPYEQYF
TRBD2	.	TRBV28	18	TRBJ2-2	TGTGCCAGCAGCAAAACTAGCGGGAGTGTAGCGAACACCGGGGAGCTGTTTTTT	CASSKTSGSVANTGELFF
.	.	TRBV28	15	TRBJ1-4	TGTGCCAGCAGTTCTCCCATGGGCACAGTCGAAAAACTGTTTTTT	CASSSPMGTVEKLFF
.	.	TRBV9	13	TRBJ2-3	TGTGCCAGCAGCGTACAGGGTGCCGATACGCAGTATTTT	CASSVQGADTQYF
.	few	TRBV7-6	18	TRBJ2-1	TGTGCCAGCAGCTTAAGGGGGATGGGGCGGGGGACCTACAATGAGCAGTTCTTC	CASSLRGMGRGTYNEQFF
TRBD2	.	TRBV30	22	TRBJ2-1	TGTGCCTGGAGGAAAGGCCTCCTTACCGGGACTAGCGGGAGAGTCGCCTACAATGAGCAGTTCTTC	CAWRKGLLTGTSGRVAYNEQFF